This TCR beta chain was sequenced during a study of a mutant IDH1 vaccine in newly diagnosed glioma. Study summary: Administration of eight vaccinations to patients took place in weeks 1, 3, 5, 7, 11, 15, 19, 23. Onset of vaccination occurred 4-6 weeks following radiotherapy alone, or with temozolomide cycles. Study-wide findings and caveats: Seemingly, top peripheral T cell clonotype changes bore no relation to pseudoprogression.

Time point given: week 11, during vaccination. Every vaccination contained 300 ug of the mutant IDH1 20-mer peptide and was paired with topical imiquimod. Trimming at V came to 1 base and at J to 1 base, leaving 12 bases not matched to a gene. The germline CDR1 and CDR2 sequences are SEHNR and FQNEAQ (reference sequence). The CDR3 totals 19 residues. Worth noting for this clone: Its antigen remains unidentified.

Clones were sequenced by immunoSEQ multiplex PCR, and TCRdb holds only the in-frame ones, with some missing. The table shows tens of thousands of clones, with 55% to 75% occurring only once. The chain recombines TRBV7-9 with TRBJ1-5, with 8 bases aligning to TRBD1. The sequencing here drew on peripheral blood mononuclear cells (PBMCs), taken from a glioma patient whose treatment included an IDH1 peptide vaccine. The origin of this receptor is a man between 18 and 29 years old with glioma. Some clones in this sample may be carry-over from other donors' samples. The CDR3 sequence: CASSLVELRTGFSNQPQHF. DNA of the CDR3: TGTGCCAGCAGCTTAGTTGAGCTCCGGACAGGGTTCAGCAATCAGCCCCAGCATTTT. The variable domain in full, completed from reference TRBV7-9 and TRBJ1-5, reads DTGVSQNPRHKITKRGQNVTFRCDPISEHNRLYWYRQTLGQGPEFLTYFQNEAQLEKSRLLSDRFSAERPKGSFSTLEIQRTEQGDSAMYLCASSLVELRTGFSNQPQHFGDGTRLSIL.